This record looks at one TCR beta chain sequence and its context. The repertoire was sequenced with immunoSEQ multiplex PCR; TCRdb's copy has only in-frame clones and lacks some. Among a few hundred thousand clones listed, more than 75% were seen once. The sample belongs to a study of blood T cell repertoires in COVID-19. Study members were between about 18 and 100 years old and lived in 20 to 25 US regions. Donors were grouped by their self-reported clinical history. Donors in Cohort 3 who had recovered were those with two negative PCRs, healthcare professional clearance, or resolution of their symptoms. The CDR3 consists of 15 residues. J gave up 4 bases and V 3 bases, and 4 bases lay outside the gene matches. The germline CDR1 and CDR2 sequences are MDHEN and SYDVKM.

The gene calls are TRBV28 and TRBJ1-5; 9 bases line up with TRBD1. The sequence was obtained from a woman aged 25 to 39 who had recovered from COVID-19. What was sequenced was PBMCs or T cells enriched from blood (not recorded which). The chain's CDR3 is CASSLADRGNQPQHF. Here the CDR3 DNA reads TGTGCCAGCAGTTTGGCCGACAGGGGGAATCAGCCCCAGCATTTT.